Here is one TCR beta chain with its context. Its matching antigen is unknown. This sample's time point: blood 4 weeks post-SBRT, at nephrectomy. The sample's treatment: 15 Gy SBRT to primary tumor, nephrectomy 4 weeks later. Nephrectomy followed 15 Gy stereotactic body radiation by 4 weeks. The tumor was a clear cell renal cell carcinoma. These data are taken from a study of radiation and T cells in renal cell carcinoma. General observations from the study: No pretreatment tumor biopsies were available for baseline clonotypes. From baseline, blood top tumor clonotypes peaked at 2 weeks post-radiation.

TCRdb's copy holds only in-frame clones and misses some; the assay was immunoSEQ multiplex PCR. The data show roughly 160,000 clones, about nine tenths seen once. The sequencing here drew on blood, taken from a patient whose treatment included radiotherapy and nephrectomy. The TCR was taken from a woman aged 45-59 years with renal cell carcinoma.

CDR3 bases: TGTGCCAGCAGCACCCTGGGACAGGGGTACAATGAGCAGTTCTTC. It encodes CASSTLGQGYNEQFF. The rearrangement joins TRBV9 to TRBJ2-1; TRBD1 matches 10 bases. Germline V gene data show CDR1 as SGDLS and CDR2 as YYNGEE. V lost 4 bases, J lost 4 bases, and 5 bases stayed unmatched. This CDR3 comprises 15 residues. Based on the CDR3 plus reference TRBV9 and TRBJ2-1, the full variable domain is DSGVTQTPKHLITATGQRVTLRCSPRSGDLSVYWYQQSLDQGLQFLIQYYNGEERAKGNILERFSAQQFPDLHSELNLSSLELGDSALYFCASSTLGQGYNEQFFGPGTRLTVL.